One sample yielded the 14 T cell receptor beta chains listed below, sequenced in a study. Treg sorting used a CD4+CD25+CD127-/low gate. TCRdb redid the calling of the 5' RACE reads with MiXCR, one entry per CDR3 protein. This sample has about 9,000 distinct CDR3 sequences, with under 50% found just once. Sequenced: Tregs sorted from a lymph node. These receptors were collected from a female donor with breast cancer.

This clonotype was counted a few times. Mismatch with germline at one junction end may stem from a read error. J is TRBJ2-7 and V is TRBV20-1; 10 bases fit TRBD1. The V gene's germline CDR1 is DFQATT and CDR2 SNEGSKA (reference sequence). The CDR3 has 15 amino acids. The CDR3 coding sequence is TGCGGTGCTAGAGACCGGGACAGGGGCTCCTACGAGCAGTACTTC. This gives the protein CGARDRDRGSYEQYF.

V and J are TRBV7-2 and TRBJ2-1; no clear D gene. Germline CDR1 and CDR2: SGHTA and FQGNSA. The CDR3 runs 11 residues. The V end lost 3 bases, the J end lost 5 bases, and 2 bases lay between the germline ends. CDR3 DNA sequence: TGTGCCAGCAGCTTGCACAATGAGCAGTTCTTC. Translating it yields CASSLHNEQFF.

This clonotype was picked up a small number of times. J is TRBJ2-1 and V is TRBV2, with a tentative D call TRBD1 (5 bases). The CDR3 contains 13 residues. CDR1 and CDR2 from the germline V gene are SNHLY and FYNNEI. V was cut by 10 bases and J by 10 bases, with 20 bases left in between. The DNA of the CDR3 is TGTGCCACAGGGTGGGTGAGGTTACGAGAGCAGTTCTTC. Translation: CATGWVRLREQFF.

This rearrangement joins TRBV29-1 to TRBJ2-3; the D gene is possibly TRBD2 (6 bases). This CDR3 has 13 amino acids. The V gene's germline CDR1 is SQVTM and CDR2 ANQGSEA. Trimming shortened V by 7 bases and J by 2 bases, and 13 bases separated the two germline ends. In DNA, the CDR3 is TGCAGCGAGGGACTGGCGAACACAGATACGCAGTATTTT. The encoded protein is CSEGLANTDTQYF.

In this sample, this clonotype turned up a few times. V usage is TRBV29-1 and J usage is TRBJ2-3; 13 bases align to TRBD2. J was trimmed by 4 bases and V by 8 bases; bases with no gene match: 6. The CDR3 spans 14 residues. Germline lookup yields CDR1 SQVTM and CDR2 ANQGSEA. CDR3 in amino acids: CSTLTSGGSDTQYF. The CDR3 region has the DNA TGCAGCACCCTGACTAGCGGGGGGTCAGATACGCAGTATTTT.

J is TRBJ2-7 and V is TRBV11-1, with D unresolved. V was pared by 5 bases and J by 4 bases, with 12 bases between. Looked up from germline, CDR1 is SGHAT and CDR2 is FQDESV (reference sequence). The CDR3 runs to 13 residues. CDR3 loop: CASSPNGWYEQYF. The CDR3, as DNA: TGTGCCAGCAGCCCCAACGGATGGTACGAGCAGTACTTC.

This clonotype was found a few times. The chain is built from TRBV20-1 and TRBJ2-5; no clear D gene. The germline CDR1 and CDR2 sequences are DFQATT and SNEGSKA (reference sequence). This CDR3 contains 12 residues. The CDR3 nucleotides are TGCAGCCTCTTTGGCTCCACGGGGACCCAGTACTTC. As protein: CSLFGSTGTQYF.

The chain has TRBV4-1 and TRBJ1-1; 7 bases fit TRBD1. The CDR3 spans 15 residues. Germline assignment: CDR1 MGHRA and CDR2 YSYEKL. The V segment lost 4 bases and the J segment 0 bases; nucleotides outside the gene matches: 5. CDR3 loop: CASSPQQGMNTEAFF. In DNA, the CDR3 is TGCGCCAGCAGCCCCCAACAGGGGATGAACACTGAAGCTTTCTTT.

In nucleotides, the CDR3 is TGTGCCAGCTCACCACCGGCGGACTATGGCTACACCTTC. This sequence encodes CASSPPADYGYTF. The chain has TRBV18 and TRBJ1-2; D is uncertain. CDR1 and CDR2 from the germline V gene are KGHSH and LQKENI. Trimming pared 0 bases from V and 3 bases from J, leaving 5 bases between. This CDR3 is built from 13 residues. The entire variable domain, with the rest obtained from reference TRBV18 and TRBJ1-2, is as follows: NAGVMQNPRHLVRRRGQEARLRCSPMKGHSHVYWYRQLPEEGLKFMVYLQKENIIDESGMPKERFSAEFPKEGPSILRIQQVVRGDSAAYFCASSPPADYGYTFGSGTRLTVV.

This clonotype appeared a few times. The rearrangement links TRBV12-3 or TRBV12-4 to TRBJ2-1; D may match TRBD1 or TRBD2 (6 bases each). There are 15 residues in the CDR3. Trimming shortened V by 6 bases and J by 6 bases, and 18 bases separated the two germline ends. The CDR3 DNA reads as TGTGCCAGCAGCTGGAGCGTGGGGGGCTCCAATGAGCAGTTCTTC. Protein: CASSWSVGGSNEQFF.

V usage is TRBV4-1 and J usage is TRBJ1-2, with 7 bases that match TRBD1. CDR1 and CDR2 (germline): MGHRA, YSYEKL. The junction had 11 bases not matched to a gene; V was cut back by 6 bases and J by 4 bases. The CDR3 is 15 amino acids. The CDR3 nucleotides are TGCGCCAGCAGGTCGACTCAGGGGGTCGGCTATGGCTACACCTTC. This gives the protein CASRSTQGVGYGYTF.

The chain has TRBV27 and TRBJ2-1, with 14 bases that match TRBD2. The CDR3 contains 19 residues. V shed 6 bases, J shed 3 bases, and the junction held 13 bases outside the gene matches. CDR1 is MNHEY, CDR2 SMNVEV, per germline (reference sequence). CDR3 amino acids: CASSRYAGTSGSIYNEQFF. CDR3 bases: TGTGCCAGCAGCAGATACGCCGGGACTAGCGGGAGTATCTACAATGAGCAGTTCTTC.

This clonotype was seen only a few times. This chain connects TRBV6-5 to TRBJ2-2, with 9 bases lining up with TRBD2. Germline CDR1 reads MNHEY; CDR2 reads SVGAGI. There are 16 residues in the CDR3. The junction had 11 bases not matched to a gene; V was cut back by 5 bases and J by 7 bases. The CDR3 reads CASSHPGGGAGGELFF. The DNA for the CDR3 is TGTGCCAGCAGTCACCCAGGCGGGGGGGCAGGCGGGGAGCTGTTTTTT.

V usage is TRBV18 and J usage is TRBJ2-6; D is ambiguous. Germline V gene data show CDR1 as KGHSH and CDR2 as LQKENI. CDR3 length: 15 residues. V dropped 0 bases and J dropped 0 bases, with 3 bases sitting between them. The CDR3 is CASSPPISGANVLTF. The CDR3 region has the DNA TGTGCCAGCTCACCACCTATCTCTGGGGCCAACGTCCTGACTTTC. Full variable domain (missing parts from reference TRBV18 and TRBJ2-6): NAGVMQNPRHLVRRRGQEARLRCSPMKGHSHVYWYRQLPEEGLKFMVYLQKENIIDESGMPKERFSAEFPKEGPSILRIQQVVRGDSAAYFCASSPPISGANVLTFGAGSRLTVL.